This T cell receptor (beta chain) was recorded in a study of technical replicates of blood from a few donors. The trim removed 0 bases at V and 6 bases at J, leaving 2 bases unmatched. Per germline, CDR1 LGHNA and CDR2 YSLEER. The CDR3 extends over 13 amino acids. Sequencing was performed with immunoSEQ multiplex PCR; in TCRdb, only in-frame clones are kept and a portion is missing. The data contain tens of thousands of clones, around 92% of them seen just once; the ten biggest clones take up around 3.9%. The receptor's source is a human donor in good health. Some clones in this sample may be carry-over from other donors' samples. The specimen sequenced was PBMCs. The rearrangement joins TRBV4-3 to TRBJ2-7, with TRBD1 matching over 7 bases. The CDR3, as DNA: TGCGCCAGCAGCCAAGAGAACAGGGGCGAGCAGTACTTC. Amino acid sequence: CASSQENRGEQYF.